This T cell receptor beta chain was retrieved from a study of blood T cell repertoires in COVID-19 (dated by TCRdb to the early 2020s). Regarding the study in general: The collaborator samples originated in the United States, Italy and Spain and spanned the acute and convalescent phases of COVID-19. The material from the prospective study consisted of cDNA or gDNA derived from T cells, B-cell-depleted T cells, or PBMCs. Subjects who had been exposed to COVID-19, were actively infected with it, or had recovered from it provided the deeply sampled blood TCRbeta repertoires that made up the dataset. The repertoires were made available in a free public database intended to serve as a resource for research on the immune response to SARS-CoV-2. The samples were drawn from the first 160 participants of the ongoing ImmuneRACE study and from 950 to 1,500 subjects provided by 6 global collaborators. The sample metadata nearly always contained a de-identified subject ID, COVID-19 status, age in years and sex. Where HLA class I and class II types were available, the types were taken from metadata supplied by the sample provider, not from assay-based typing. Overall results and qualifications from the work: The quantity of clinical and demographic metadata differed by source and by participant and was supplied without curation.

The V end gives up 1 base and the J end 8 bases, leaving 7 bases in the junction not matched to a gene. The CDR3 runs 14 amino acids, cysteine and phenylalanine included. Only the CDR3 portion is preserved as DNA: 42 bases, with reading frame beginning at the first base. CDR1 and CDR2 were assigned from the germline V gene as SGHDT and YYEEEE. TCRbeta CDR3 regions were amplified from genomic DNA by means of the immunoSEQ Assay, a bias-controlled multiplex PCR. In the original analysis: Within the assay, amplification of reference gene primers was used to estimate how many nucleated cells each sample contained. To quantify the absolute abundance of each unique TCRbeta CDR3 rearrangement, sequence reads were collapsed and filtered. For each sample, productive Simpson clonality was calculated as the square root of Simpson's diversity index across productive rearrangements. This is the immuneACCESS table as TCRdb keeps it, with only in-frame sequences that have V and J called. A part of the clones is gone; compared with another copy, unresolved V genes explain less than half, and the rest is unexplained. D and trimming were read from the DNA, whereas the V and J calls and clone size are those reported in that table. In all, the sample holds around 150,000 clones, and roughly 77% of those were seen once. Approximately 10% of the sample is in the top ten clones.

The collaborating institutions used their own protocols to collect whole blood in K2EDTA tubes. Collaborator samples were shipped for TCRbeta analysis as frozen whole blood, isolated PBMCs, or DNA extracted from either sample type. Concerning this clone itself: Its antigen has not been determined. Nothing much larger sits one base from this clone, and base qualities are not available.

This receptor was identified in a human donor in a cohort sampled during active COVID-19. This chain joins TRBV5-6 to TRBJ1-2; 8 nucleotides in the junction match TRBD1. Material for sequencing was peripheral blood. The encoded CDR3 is CASSLPGQATGYTF. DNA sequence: TGTGCCAGCAGCTTGCCGGGACAGGCCACGGGCTACACCTTC.